The 31 T cell receptor beta chains given below trace back to one sample, sequenced in a study of PD-1 blockade in classical Hodgkin lymphoma. Only in-frame clones appear in the TCRdb table, and some are missing; sequencing was by immunoSEQ multiplex PCR. The table has tens of thousands of clones, less than 85% seen once; the top ten hold about 20%. Autologous stem cell transplantation was followed by relapse in every patient, and brentuximab vedotin exposure varied. The sample was peripheral blood mononuclear cells (PBMCs), taken before the second cycle of nivolumab. The receptors shown here come from a human donor with classical Hodgkin lymphoma.

The CDR3 DNA follows: TGTGCCAGCAGCTTGGCTAGGGAAAAGTATGGCTACACCTTC. Translation: CASSLAREKYGYTF. The V gene is TRBV5-4, the J gene TRBJ1-2; D gene unclear. Germline V gene sequence: CDR1 SGHNT, CDR2 YYREEE (reference sequence). The CDR3 is 14 residues long. Deletions cut 0 bases from V and 5 bases from J, with 11 bases between.

The rearrangement joins TRBV7-3 to TRBJ2-3, with D maybe TRBD1 (6 bases). The CDR3 has 15 amino acids. Per the germline V gene, CDR1 is SGHTA and CDR2 is FQGTGA. V was shortened by 1 base and J by 1 base, with 9 bases between the two germline ends. The CDR3 region is CASSLIGGGTDTQYF. Here the CDR3 DNA reads TGTGCCAGCAGCTTAATAGGGGGTGGCACAGATACGCAGTATTTT.

The chain carries TRBV11-2 and TRBJ1-1; possible D gene TRBD1, 5 bases. Trimming shortened V by 0 bases and J by 6 bases, and 14 bases separated the two germline ends. In germline, CDR1 is SGHAT, CDR2 FQNNGV. This CDR3 is 15 amino acids long. CDR3 in DNA: TGTGCCAGCAGCTTAGATCCCAGAAGAGGGGCTGAAGCTTTCTTT. Translation gives CASSLDPRRGAEAFF.

The V gene is TRBV19, the J gene TRBJ2-5; D unresolved. Germline assignment: CDR1 LNHDA and CDR2 SQIVND (reference sequence). V dropped 3 bases and J dropped 0 bases, with 5 bases sitting between them. This CDR3 has 13 amino acids. CDR3 sequence reads: CASSMNHQETQYF. As DNA, the CDR3 is TGTGCCAGTAGTATGAACCACCAAGAGACCCAGTACTTC.

The chain employs TRBV27 and TRBJ2-1; D may be TRBD1 (6 bases). Trimming shortened V by 6 bases and J by 5 bases, and 20 bases separated the two germline ends. Germline values: CDR1 MNHEY, CDR2 SMNVEV (reference sequence). The CDR3 runs 16 residues. DNA of the CDR3: TGTGCCAGCAGAGGGATCTACAGGGATGAACACAATGAGCAGTTCTTC. It encodes CASRGIYRDEHNEQFF.

J is TRBJ1-2 and V is TRBV5-1; D is undetermined. V shed 0 bases and J shed 5 bases, with 8 bases lying between them. Germline V gene sequence: CDR1 SGHRS, CDR2 YFSETQ. The CDR3 runs to 13 residues. Here the CDR3 DNA reads TGCGCCAGCAGCTTGGGCCCGGAGTATGGCTACACCTTC. This codes for CASSLGPEYGYTF. The whole variable domain, remainder taken from reference TRBV5-1 and TRBJ1-2, is KAGVTQTPRYLIKTRGQQVTLSCSPISGHRSVSWYQQTPGQGLQFLFEYFSETQRNKGNFPGRFSGRQFSNSRSEMNVSTLELGDSALYLCASSLGPEYGYTFGSGTRLTVV.

The genes are TRBV6-5 and TRBJ2-5; possibly TRBD1 for D (8 bases). The V end was cut by 7 bases, the J end by 4 bases, with 16 bases between. Germline CDR1 and CDR2: MNHEY and SVGAGI. The CDR3 is made up of 14 amino acids. The CDR3 nucleotides are TGTGCCAGCAACAGGGGGGGCTCGGGAGAGACCCAGTACTTC. Its protein product is CASNRGGSGETQYF.

The V and J genes are TRBV4-2 and TRBJ1-2; D perhaps matches TRBD1 (6 bases). Germline V gene sequence: CDR1 LGHNA, CDR2 YNFKEQ. The ends were cut back, 3 bases at V and 2 bases at J, with 13 bases in the middle. This CDR3 comprises 15 residues. The CDR3 coding sequence is TGTGCCAGCAGCCAGGCGGGACAAAGGAACTATGGCTACACCTTC. Protein sequence: CASSQAGQRNYGYTF.

This clone has only a few counts. The chain joins TRBV15 to TRBJ2-1, with 8 bases identical to TRBD2. The CDR3 is made up of 15 amino acids. Germline CDR1 LNHNV, CDR2 YYDKDF (reference sequence). V was clipped by 6 bases and J by 8 bases; unmatched bases: 12. The CDR3 loop reads CATRARGLAFDEQFF. CDR3 bases: TGTGCCACCAGAGCACGTGGACTAGCCTTCGATGAGCAGTTCTTC.

The chain links TRBV4-3 to TRBJ1-4, with 7 bases fitting TRBD1. From germline, CDR1 is LGHNA and CDR2 YSLEER. The CDR3 contains 15 residues. The V and J ends lost 3 bases and 0 bases, in that order; junction bases with no gene match: 1. The CDR3 DNA is TGCGCCAGCAGCCAGGGGACAGCAACTAATGAAAAACTGTTTTTT. Its protein is CASSQGTATNEKLFF.

V gene TRBV7-2 combines with J gene TRBJ1-2, with 10 bases that match TRBD1. Germline V gene lookup returns CDR1 SGHTA and CDR2 FQGNSA. V lost 6 bases, J lost 7 bases, and 8 bases stayed unmatched. The CDR3 covers 14 residues. In DNA form, the CDR3 reads TGTGCCAGCAGGTCCGGGACAGGGGTGATTGGCTACACCTTC. It translates to CASRSGTGVIGYTF.

This rearrangement joins TRBV10-3 to TRBJ2-6; the match to TRBD1 covers 9 bases. The germline gives CDR1 ENHRY, CDR2 SYGVKD. This CDR3 comprises 14 residues. V dropped 10 bases and J dropped 6; count of bases not matched to a gene: 7. DNA of the CDR3: TGTGCCACCGCAAGACAGGGGGAGGCCAACGTCCTGACTTTC. This sequence encodes CATARQGEANVLTF.

This clone was observed once. The chain recombines TRBV10-3 with TRBJ1-1; 11 nucleotides match TRBD1. The junction had 1 base not matched to a gene; V was cut back by 0 bases and J by 4 bases. Germline CDR1 and CDR2: ENHRY and SYGVKD. The CDR3 covers 15 residues. The CDR3 region has the DNA TGTGCCATCAGTGAGTCAGGGACAGGGGGCACTGAAGCTTTCTTT. The encoded protein is CAISESGTGGTEAFF.

This chain uses TRBV2 with TRBJ1-1; a possible D gene is TRBD1 (6 bases). Looked up from germline, CDR1 is SNHLY and CDR2 is FYNNEI. Deletions cut 3 bases from V and 1 base from J, with 12 bases between. This CDR3 spans 15 amino acids. The CDR3 nucleotides read TGTGCCAGCAGTGAGGGGGGGGCTCGGAACACTGAAGCTTTCTTT. This codes for CASSEGGARNTEAFF.

V usage is TRBV4-3 and J usage is TRBJ1-4; D is unclear. Germline V lookup: CDR1 LGHNA, CDR2 YSLEER. This CDR3 is built from 16 residues. V was clipped by 0 bases and J by 2 bases, with 10 bases between them. CDR3: CASSQDPTGTNEKLFF. The DNA of the CDR3 is TGCGCCAGCAGCCAAGATCCCACGGGGACTAATGAAAAACTGTTTTTT.

The V gene is TRBV7-6, the J gene TRBJ1-6; D gene ambiguous. V gave up 1 base and J gave up 13 bases, with 8 bases separating them. Germline CDR1 is SGHVS and CDR2 is FNYEAQ. The CDR3 covers 12 residues. CDR3 bases: TGTGCCAGCAGCTTAGATCTGGGGCCCCTCCACTTT. Residues: CASSLDLGPLHF.

This chain connects TRBV10-3 to TRBJ2-1; the D gene is possibly TRBD1 (5 bases). The CDR3 is 14 amino acids. The ends were cut back, 5 bases at V and 2 bases at J, with 10 bases in the middle. In germline, CDR1 is ENHRY, CDR2 SYGVKD. The DNA of the CDR3 is TGTGCCATCAGTCCCAGGGAAACCTACAATGAGCAGTTCTTC. Amino acids: CAISPRETYNEQFF.

This clone was seen a few times. The chain links TRBV19 to TRBJ1-1; perhaps TRBD1 as D (6 bases). The CDR3 runs 15 residues. The V and J ends lost 1 base and 3 bases respectively, with 12 bases between them. Germline V gives CDR1 LNHDA, CDR2 SQIVND (reference sequence). The CDR3 protein is CASSIVPYRDTEAFF. The CDR3 nucleotides are TGTGCCAGTAGTATAGTCCCTTACAGGGACACTGAAGCTTTCTTT.

The chain joins TRBV7-9 to TRBJ2-7, with a tentative D call TRBD2 (6 bases). The V gene's germline CDR1 is SEHNR and CDR2 FQNEAQ (reference sequence). The CDR3 has 14 amino acids. With 5 bases removed from V and 3 bases from J, the gap between germline ends came to 14 bases. CDR3 sequence reads: CASSLRDSGYEQYF. CDR3 DNA: TGTGCCAGCAGCCTGCGGGATTCTGGCTACGAGCAGTACTTC.

The sample holds a few counts of this clone. This chain uses TRBV7-2 with TRBJ1-6, with no clear D. CDR3 length equals 12 residues. From germline, CDR1 is SGHTA and CDR2 FQGNSA. V was pared by 4 bases and J by 9 bases, with 7 bases between. The CDR3 DNA sequence: TGTGCCAGCAGCTGGGGAACTTCACCCCTCCACTTT. It translates to CASSWGTSPLHF.

The chain has TRBV4-3 and TRBJ2-7; D is unclear. Looked up from germline, CDR1 is LGHNA and CDR2 is YSLEER. With 0 bases removed from V and 3 bases from J, the gap between germline ends came to 9 bases. The CDR3 is 14 amino acids. CDR3 in DNA: TGCGCCAGCAGCCAAGAGCACGGAGACTACGAGCAGTACTTC. Protein: CASSQEHGDYEQYF.

The chain joins TRBV5-5 to TRBJ1-2; TRBD1 might be the D (5 bases). Per the germline V gene, CDR1 is SGHKS and CDR2 is YYEKEE (reference sequence). Trimming cost V 5 bases and J 7 bases, with 15 bases left between them. This CDR3 is built from 13 residues. The CDR3 DNA is TGTGCCAGCAGATCGACAGCTTCCTTTGGCTACACCTTC. It translates to CASRSTASFGYTF.

V is TRBV6-1 and J is TRBJ1-2; 9 bases match TRBD1. Germline-derived CDR1 and CDR2 are MNHNS and SASEGT. The CDR3 loop spans 15 amino acids. The trim removed 7 bases at V and 6 bases at J, leaving 12 bases unmatched. CDR3 in DNA: TGTGCCAGCACCGCGCTTGGCGGGACAGGGCATGGCTACACCTTC. Encoded protein: CASTALGGTGHGYTF.

The chain couples TRBV9 to TRBJ2-1; TRBD2 aligns across 8 bases. The length of the CDR3 is 16 residues. From germline, CDR1 is SGDLS and CDR2 YYNGEE. Trimming took 0 bases from V and 7 from J; bases not matched to a gene: 9. CDR3 amino acids: CASSVAPSGLWNEQFF. The CDR3 DNA reads TGTGCCAGCAGCGTAGCTCCTAGCGGGCTGTGGAATGAGCAGTTCTTC.

The genes are TRBV18 and TRBJ1-2; 7 bases agree with TRBD1. The CDR3 is 14 amino acids. V lost 2 bases, J lost 7 bases, and 7 bases stayed unmatched. Germline V gives CDR1 KGHSH, CDR2 LQKENI. The CDR3 DNA reads TGTGCCAGCTCACCAGGAAACAGGGGAGGTGGCTACACCTTC. Amino acid sequence: CASSPGNRGGGYTF.

V is TRBV2 and J is TRBJ2-5, with D hard to call. The CDR3 extends over 11 amino acids. Trimming shortened V by 1 base and J by 4 bases, and 1 base separated the two germline ends. The germline CDR1 and CDR2 sequences are SNHLY and FYNNEI. CDR3 region: CASSEVETQYF. The CDR3 DNA follows: TGTGCCAGCAGTGAAGTAGAGACCCAGTACTTC.

V gene TRBV2 combines with J gene TRBJ1-1; a possible D gene is TRBD1 (5 bases). The V gene lost 2 bases and the J gene lost 11 bases, with 18 bases spanning the gap. The CDR3 is 14 amino acids. The germline V gene has CDR1 SNHLY and CDR2 FYNNEI. CDR3 residues: CASSELLQTRGAFF. CDR3 nucleotides: TGTGCCAGCAGTGAACTCCTTCAAACACGGGGGGCTTTCTTT.

CDR3 sequence reads: CASGPRRDTNYEQYV. The CDR3 DNA reads as TGTGCTAGTGGTCCCCGCCGGGACACGAACTACGAGCAGTACGTC. V usage is TRBV12-5 and J usage is TRBJ2-7; the D gene is possibly TRBD1 (6 bases). Germline lookup yields CDR1 LGHNT and CDR2 FRNRAP. The CDR3 spans 15 residues. Trimming stripped 5 bases from V and 3 bases from J, with 17 bases between.

The CDR3 reads CASSPRGFSTDTQYF. The CDR3 DNA reads as TGTGCCAGCAGCCCCAGGGGGTTTAGCACAGATACGCAGTATTTT. V gene TRBV7-2 combines with J gene TRBJ2-3; 7 nucleotides match TRBD1. CDR3 length: 15 residues. V shed 5 bases and J 0 bases; nucleotides not matched to a gene: 5. Germline CDR1 reads SGHTA; CDR2 reads FQGNSA.

The chain recombines TRBV5-1 with TRBJ2-7; D is possibly TRBD1 (6 bases). The length of the CDR3 is 13 residues. CDR1 is SGHRS, CDR2 YFSETQ, per germline. V was shortened by 0 bases and J by 4 bases, with 8 bases between the two germline ends. In DNA form, the CDR3 reads TGCGCCAGCAGCTTGGAAGGACAGTACGAGCAGTACGTC. It encodes CASSLEGQYEQYV.

The chain combines TRBV6-1 with TRBJ2-3, with 9 nucleotides matching TRBD2. The ends lost 0 bases at V and 4 bases at J; junction bases unmatched: 5. This CDR3 region has 16 residues. CDR1 is MNHNS, CDR2 SASEGT, per germline. CDR3 in amino acids: CASSEALAGGPDTQYF. For the CDR3, the DNA is TGTGCCAGCAGTGAAGCGCTGGCGGGGGGGCCAGATACGCAGTATTTT.